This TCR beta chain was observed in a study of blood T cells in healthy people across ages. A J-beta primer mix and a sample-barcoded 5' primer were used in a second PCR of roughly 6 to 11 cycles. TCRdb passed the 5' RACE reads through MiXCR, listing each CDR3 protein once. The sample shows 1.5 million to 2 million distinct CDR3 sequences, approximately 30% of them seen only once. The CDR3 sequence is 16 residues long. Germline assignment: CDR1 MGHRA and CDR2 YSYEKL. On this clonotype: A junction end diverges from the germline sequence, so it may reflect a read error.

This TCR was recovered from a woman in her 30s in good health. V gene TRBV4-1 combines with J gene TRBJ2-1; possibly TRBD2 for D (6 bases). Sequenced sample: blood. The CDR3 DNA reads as TGCGCCAGCAGCGAAGACTCCAGCGGGTCCCACAATGAGCAGTTCTTC. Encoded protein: CASSEDSSGSHNEQFF.